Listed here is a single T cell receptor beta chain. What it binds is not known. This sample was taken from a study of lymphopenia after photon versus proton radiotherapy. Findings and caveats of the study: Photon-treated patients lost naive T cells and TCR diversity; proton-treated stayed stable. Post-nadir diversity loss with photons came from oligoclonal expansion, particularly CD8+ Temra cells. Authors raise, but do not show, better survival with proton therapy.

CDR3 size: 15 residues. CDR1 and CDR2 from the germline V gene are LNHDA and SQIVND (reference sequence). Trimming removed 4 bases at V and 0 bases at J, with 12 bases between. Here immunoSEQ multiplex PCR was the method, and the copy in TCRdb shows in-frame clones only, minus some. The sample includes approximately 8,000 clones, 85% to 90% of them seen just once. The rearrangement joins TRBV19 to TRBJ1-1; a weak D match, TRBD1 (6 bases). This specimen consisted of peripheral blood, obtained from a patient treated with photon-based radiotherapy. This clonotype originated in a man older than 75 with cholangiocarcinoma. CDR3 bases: TGTGCCAGTAGTAGGGGGCTGCGCCTGAACACTGAAGCTTTCTTT. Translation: CASSRGLRLNTEAFF.